This T cell receptor (beta chain) appears in the sequencing data of a study of cytomegalovirus exposure and HLA in healthy donors. The ends lost 1 base at V and 5 bases at J; junction bases unmatched: 9. Germline V lookup: CDR1 SGHRS, CDR2 YFSETQ. The CDR3 has 17 residues. The primer mix had 60 Vbeta and 13 Jbeta primers. Clones were read by immunoSEQ multiplex PCR, and TCRdb kept only the in-frame ones, dropping some. There are 150,000 to 200,000 clones in the sample, with around 1.9% held by the top ten. Sequenced input: PBMCs. The sequence came from a man aged 30 to 45 in good health and CMV-seronegative. V and J are TRBV5-1 and TRBJ2-2; 9 bases agree with TRBD2. The DNA of the CDR3 is TGCGCCAGCAGCTTGCTAGGATTAGCGGGAGAGACCGGGGAGCTGTTTTTT. Translated, it gives CASSLLGLAGETGELFF.